Listed below are T cell receptor beta chains from one sample, sequenced in a study of blood T cells in healthy people across ages. TCRdb recomputed calls from the 5' RACE reads with MiXCR, one row per CDR3 protein. The repertoire has about 940,000 distinct CDR3 sequences, under 50% of them found once; the top ten carry roughly 13%. The sample comprised blood. These receptor sequences come from a man aged 30-40 years in good health. Both conserved end residues are part of each CDR3. The D gene is left open where the match is weak. The size entry is marked missing in some rows and otherwise reads once, few, many or a size class.

CDR3 DNA	CDR3 protein	V gene	J gene	D gene	clone size
TGTGCCAGCAGGCTACCGGGACAGGGTGGCGGCTACACCTTC	CASRLPGQGGGYTF	TRBV6-5	TRBJ1-2	TRBD1	once
TGCAGTGCTAGAGTCTTCCAAGGCTCCGAGACCCAGTACTTC	CSARVFQGSETQYF	TRBV20-1	TRBJ2-5	.	few
TGCGCCAGCAGCCCAGACGGGACAGGGGGCGTGTTGTACTTC	CASSPDGTGGVLYF	TRBV4-3	TRBJ2-4	TRBD1	.
TGTGCCTGGAGTATAACCCGGACAGGGGGTTCCTATAATTCACCCCTCCACTTT	CAWSITRTGGSYNSPLHF	TRBV30	TRBJ1-6	TRBD1	few
TGTGCCAGCAGCTTGGTCACCCCCGAGGCGCAGTATTTT	CASSLVTPEAQYF	TRBV5-5	TRBJ2-3	.	few
TGTGCCAGCAGCCCGGACTCTAATTCACCCCTCCACTTT	CASSPDSNSPLHF	TRBV3-1	TRBJ1-6	.	many
TGCGCCAGCAGCTTGGGGCCGAGTACGCAGTATTTT	CASSLGPSTQYF	TRBV5-1	TRBJ2-3	.	.
TGTGCCAGCAGCGTGGCTAGCGGGGGCCTAGATACGCAGTATTTT	CASSVASGGLDTQYF	TRBV9	TRBJ2-3	TRBD2	.
TGCAGCGTTGAAGATGGCGATCCGACCCAGTACTTC	CSVEDGDPTQYF	TRBV29-1	TRBJ2-5	.	.
TGCAGTGCTAGAGCAGACCCGTACCAAGAGACCCAGTACTTC	CSARADPYQETQYF	TRBV20-1	TRBJ2-5	.	.
TGTGCCAGCAGCCAAGTCCTAGGGGGGACCAATGAAAAACTGTTTTTT	CASSQVLGGTNEKLFF	TRBV4-2	TRBJ1-4	.	.
TGCGCCAGCAACATTTCCGGGACAGGGGAATCCTACGAGCAGTACTTC	CASNISGTGESYEQYF	TRBV5-1	TRBJ2-7	TRBD1	few
TGTGCCAGCAGCCAAGGCAGGGTTCTTTCTGGCTACACCTTC	CASSQGRVLSGYTF	TRBV3-1	TRBJ1-2	.	few
TGTGCCAGCAGTTTAGGGTGGGAACAAAATGAGCAGTTCTTC	CASSLGWEQNEQFF	TRBV12-3/TRBV12-4	TRBJ2-1	.	.
TGTGCCAGCAGTTTACTCCTAGCGGGCGGGTACGAGCAGTACTTC	CASSLLLAGGYEQYF	TRBV12-3/TRBV12-4	TRBJ2-7	TRBD2	.
TGTGCCAGCAACCAGCACAATGAGCAGTTCTTC	CASNQHNEQFF	TRBV12-3/TRBV12-4	TRBJ2-1	.	.
TGCGCCAGCAGCCAGAAGGGGACAGGGCCTTACGAGCAGTACTTC	CASSQKGTGPYEQYF	TRBV4-1	TRBJ2-7	TRBD1	.
TGCGCCAGCACCAGGGACACTAACACCGGGGAGCTGTTTTTT	CASTRDTNTGELFF	TRBV5-1	TRBJ2-2	.	.
TGTGCCAGCAGCCAGGGGACGGGCAGCCGGGTCAATCAGCCCCAGCATTTT	CASSQGTGSRVNQPQHF	TRBV4-2	TRBJ1-5	.	.
TGTGCCATCAGCCTCGGACAGGGCGAGCAGTACTTC	CAISLGQGEQYF	TRBV10-3	TRBJ2-7	TRBD1	.
TGTGCCAGCAGTGGAGGACACAATTCACCCCTCCACTTT	CASSGGHNSPLHF	TRBV25-1	TRBJ1-6	.	few
TGCAGTGCTAGAGCCAGGGAACTTCTCTATGGCTACACCTTC	CSARARELLYGYTF	TRBV20-1	TRBJ1-2	.	few
TGTGCCAGCAGTTTAACAGATAACAATGAGCAGTACTTC	CASSLTDNNEQYF	TRBV12-3/TRBV12-4	TRBJ2-7	.	.
TGTGCCAGCAGGAACACAGGGGGTAGGGGCAAGGAGCAGTTCTTC	CASRNTGGRGKEQFF	TRBV6-6	TRBJ2-1	TRBD1	once
TGCGCCAGCAGCTTGACCTTTGGGGATTACAATGAGCAGTTCTTC	CASSLTFGDYNEQFF	TRBV5-1	TRBJ2-1	.	.
TGCAGTGCTAGAGATGGGGCCGGGAGATTCCAAGAGACCCAGTACTTC	CSARDGAGRFQETQYF	TRBV20-1	TRBJ2-5	.	few
TGTGCCAGCAGTTTATGGGACACAGATACGCAGTATTTT	CASSLWDTDTQYF	TRBV27	TRBJ2-3	.	.
TGTGCCAGCACCCGACAGGGGGATAGCAATCAGCCCCAGCATTTT	CASTRQGDSNQPQHF	TRBV28	TRBJ1-5	TRBD1	.
TGTGCCAGCAGTGAAACCCAAACCGGGACAGGGGACAACACCGGGGAGCTGTTTTTT	CASSETQTGTGDNTGELFF	TRBV6-1	TRBJ2-2	TRBD1	.
TGCGCCAGCAGCCGCCACCCCGGGATTGGAGACACTGAAGCTTTCTTT	CASSRHPGIGDTEAFF	TRBV5-1	TRBJ1-1	.	.
TGTGCCAGCAGCTTAGTTTTTGGTACGCAGTATTTT	CASSLVFGTQYF	TRBV7-9	TRBJ2-3	.	few
TGTGCCAGCAGTTTAGGCCAGGGCCAGGACGAGCAGTACTTC	CASSLGQGQDEQYF	TRBV27	TRBJ2-7	.	.
TGTGCCACCAGCAGAGCGCAGGAGGTAGCCAAAAACATTCAGTACTTC	CATSRAQEVAKNIQYF	TRBV15	TRBJ2-4	.	few
TGCAGTGCTAGAGGAAGAAGGGCCCGCACAGATACGCAGTATTTT	CSARGRRARTDTQYF	TRBV20-1	TRBJ2-3	.	.
TGTGCCAGCAGCGCCACTCCGGGACAGGATAATGAAAAACTGTTTTTT	CASSATPGQDNEKLFF	TRBV4-2	TRBJ1-4	TRBD1	.
TGTGCCAGCAGCCAAGATCGGAGAGGCGGGGAGCTGTTTTTT	CASSQDRRGGELFF	TRBV14	TRBJ2-2	.	.
TGTGCCAGCAGCCCCCGTGCGGGGGCGGTCACAGATACGCAGTATTTT	CASSPRAGAVTDTQYF	TRBV7-2	TRBJ2-3	.	.
TGTGCCAGCAGTGTCCGGGGGGCCACCAACACGCGGGAGCAGTACTTC	CASSVRGATNTREQYF	TRBV6-6	TRBJ2-7	.	.
TGTGCCAGCAGCTCTCCCGGGTTTTACAATGAGCAGTTCTTC	CASSSPGFYNEQFF	TRBV7-3	TRBJ2-1	.	.
TGTGCCAGCAGTCCATCGACAGTCGGCACAGATACGCAGTATTTT	CASSPSTVGTDTQYF	TRBV6-6	TRBJ2-3	.	.
TGTGCCACAGGGGGAACCCCCACAGATACGCAGTATTTT	CATGGTPTDTQYF	TRBV24-1	TRBJ2-3	.	.
TGTGCCAGCAGTGACACGGGTCCCTATAATTCACCCCTCCACTTT	CASSDTGPYNSPLHF	TRBV2	TRBJ1-6	.	.
TGCGCCAGCAGCCCCGGGGACAGGGGGCTCGGAAACACCATATATTTT	CASSPGDRGLGNTIYF	TRBV5-1	TRBJ1-3	TRBD1	.
TGTGCCAGCAGATACAGGGAGGGTGGGGACTACACCTTC	CASRYREGGDYTF	TRBV13	TRBJ1-2	.	few
TGTGCCAGCAGCCCACCTTCCGGGCTCCCAAATGAGCAGTACTTC	CASSPPSGLPNEQYF	TRBV7-3	TRBJ2-7	.	.
TGTGCCAGCAGCAGAGGCGACAGCTATTATGGCTACACCTTC	CASSRGDSYYGYTF	TRBV21-1	TRBJ1-2	.	few
TGTGCCAGCAGCGGAACCAAGGAGATTAGCACAGATACGCAGTATTTT	CASSGTKEISTDTQYF	TRBV13	TRBJ2-3	.	.
TGTGCCAGCAGTCCGCTGGGACAGGGGAGATACGAGCAGTACTTC	CASSPLGQGRYEQYF	TRBV28	TRBJ2-7	TRBD1	.
TGCAGCGTTGAAGTTTGGGACAGCAATTACAATGAGCAGTTCTTC	CSVEVWDSNYNEQFF	TRBV29-1	TRBJ2-1	TRBD1	many
TGTGCCAGCAGCTTGGGACTAGCGGGATCCTACGAGCAGTACTTC	CASSLGLAGSYEQYF	TRBV7-2	TRBJ2-7	TRBD2	many
TGTGCCAGCAGCGTAGCGGGAACAGCAAGCACAGATACGCAGTATTTT	CASSVAGTASTDTQYF	TRBV9	TRBJ2-3	.	few
TGTGCCTGGACCCGGGACAGGGATTCACCCCTCCACTTT	CAWTRDRDSPLHF	TRBV30	TRBJ1-6	TRBD1	many